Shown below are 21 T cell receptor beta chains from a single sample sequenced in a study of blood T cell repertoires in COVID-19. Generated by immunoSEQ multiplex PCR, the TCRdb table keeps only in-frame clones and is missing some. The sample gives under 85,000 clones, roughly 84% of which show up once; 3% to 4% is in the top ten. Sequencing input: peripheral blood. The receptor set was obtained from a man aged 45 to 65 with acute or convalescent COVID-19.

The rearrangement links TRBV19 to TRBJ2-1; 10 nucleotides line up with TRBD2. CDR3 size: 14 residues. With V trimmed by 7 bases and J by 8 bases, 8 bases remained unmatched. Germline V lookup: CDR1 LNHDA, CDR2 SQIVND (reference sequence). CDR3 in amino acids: CASNKREGLDEQFF. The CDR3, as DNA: TGTGCCAGTAACAAGCGGGAGGGCCTTGATGAGCAGTTCTTC.

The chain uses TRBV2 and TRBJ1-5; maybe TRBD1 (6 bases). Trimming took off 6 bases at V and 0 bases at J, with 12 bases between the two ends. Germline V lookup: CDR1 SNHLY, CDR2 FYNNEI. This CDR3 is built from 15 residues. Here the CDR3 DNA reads TGTGCCAGCAGCGTTGACAGGAATAGCAATCAGCCCCAGCATTTT. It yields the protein CASSVDRNSNQPQHF.

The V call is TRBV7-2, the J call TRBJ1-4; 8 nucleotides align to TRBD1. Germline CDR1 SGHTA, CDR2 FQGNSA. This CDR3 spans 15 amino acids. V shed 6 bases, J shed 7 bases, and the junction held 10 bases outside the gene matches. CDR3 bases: TGTGCCAGCAGGCCCGGACAGGGAGGTGTTGAAAAACTGTTTTTT. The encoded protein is CASRPGQGGVEKLFF.

In DNA form, the CDR3 reads TGTGCCAGCAGCTTGGGGCTCGGTGAAAAACTGTTTTTT. It specifies CASSLGLGEKLFF. The chain combines TRBV11-2 with TRBJ1-4; a possible D gene is TRBD1 (5 bases). Germline V lookup: CDR1 SGHAT, CDR2 FQNNGV. V lost 3 bases and J lost 7, with 9 bases in between. The CDR3 spans 13 residues. The whole variable domain, remainder taken from reference TRBV11-2 and TRBJ1-4, is EAGVAQSPRYKIIEKRQSVAFWCNPISGHATLYWYQQILGQGPKLLIQFQNNGVVDDSQLPKDRFSAERLKGVDSTLKIQPAKLEDSAVYLCASSLGLGEKLFFGSGTQLSVL.

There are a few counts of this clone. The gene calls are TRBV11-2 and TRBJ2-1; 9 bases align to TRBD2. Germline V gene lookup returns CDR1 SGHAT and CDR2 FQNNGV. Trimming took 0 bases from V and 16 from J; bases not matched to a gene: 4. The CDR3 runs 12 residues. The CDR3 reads CASSLDGSGGFF. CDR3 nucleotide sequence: TGTGCCAGCAGCTTAGATGGTAGCGGGGGTTTCTTC.

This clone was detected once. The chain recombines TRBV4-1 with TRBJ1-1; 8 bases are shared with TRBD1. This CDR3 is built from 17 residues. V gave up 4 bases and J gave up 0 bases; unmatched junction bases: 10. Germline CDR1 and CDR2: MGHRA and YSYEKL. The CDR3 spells CASSRGQGGAMNTEAFF. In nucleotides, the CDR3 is TGCGCCAGCAGCCGAGGACAGGGAGGGGCCATGAACACTGAAGCTTTCTTT.

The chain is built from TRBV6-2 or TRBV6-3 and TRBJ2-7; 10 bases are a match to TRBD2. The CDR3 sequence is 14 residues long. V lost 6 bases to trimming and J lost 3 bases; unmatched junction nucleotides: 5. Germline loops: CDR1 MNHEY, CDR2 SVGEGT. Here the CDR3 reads CASSIAGGRYEQYF. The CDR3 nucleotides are TGTGCCAGCAGCATAGCGGGAGGACGCTACGAGCAGTACTTC.

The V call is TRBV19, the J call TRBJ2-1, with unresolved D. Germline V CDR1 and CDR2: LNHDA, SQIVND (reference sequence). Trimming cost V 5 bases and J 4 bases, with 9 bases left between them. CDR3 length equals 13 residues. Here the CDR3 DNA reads TGTGCCAGTAGTGTCCCTATGTACAATGAGCAGTTCTTC. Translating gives CASSVPMYNEQFF.

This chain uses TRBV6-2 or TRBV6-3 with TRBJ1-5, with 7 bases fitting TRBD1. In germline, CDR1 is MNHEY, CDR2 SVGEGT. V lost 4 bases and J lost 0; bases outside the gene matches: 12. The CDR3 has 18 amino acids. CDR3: CASSSTTGRLYSNQPQHF. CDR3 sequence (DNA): TGTGCCAGCAGTTCCACGACAGGGAGGTTGTATAGCAATCAGCCCCAGCATTTT.

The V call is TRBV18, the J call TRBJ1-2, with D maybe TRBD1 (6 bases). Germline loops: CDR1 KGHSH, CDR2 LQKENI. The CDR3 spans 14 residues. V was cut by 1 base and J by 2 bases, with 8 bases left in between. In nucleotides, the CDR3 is TGTGCCAGCTCACCACTTGACAGGAACTATGGCTACACCTTC. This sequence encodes CASSPLDRNYGYTF.

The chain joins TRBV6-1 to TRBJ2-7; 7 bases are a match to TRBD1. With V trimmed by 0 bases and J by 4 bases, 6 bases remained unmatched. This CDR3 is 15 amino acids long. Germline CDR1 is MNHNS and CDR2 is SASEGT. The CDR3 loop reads CASSEAWGQNYEQYF. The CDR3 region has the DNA TGTGCCAGCAGTGAAGCATGGGGACAGAATTACGAGCAGTACTTC.

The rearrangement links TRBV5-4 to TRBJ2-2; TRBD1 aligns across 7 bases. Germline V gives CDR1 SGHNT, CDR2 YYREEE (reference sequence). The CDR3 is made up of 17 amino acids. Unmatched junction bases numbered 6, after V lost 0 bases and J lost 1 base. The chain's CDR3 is CASSLAVTGVNTGELFF. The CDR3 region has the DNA TGTGCCAGCAGCTTGGCCGTTACAGGGGTGAACACCGGGGAGCTGTTTTTT.

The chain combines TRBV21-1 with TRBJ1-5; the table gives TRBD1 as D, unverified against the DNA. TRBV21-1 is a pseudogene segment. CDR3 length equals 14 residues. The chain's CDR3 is CASPGQGGHQPQHF. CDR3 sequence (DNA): TGTGCCAGTCCGGGACAGGGAGGCCATCAGCCCCAGCATTTT.

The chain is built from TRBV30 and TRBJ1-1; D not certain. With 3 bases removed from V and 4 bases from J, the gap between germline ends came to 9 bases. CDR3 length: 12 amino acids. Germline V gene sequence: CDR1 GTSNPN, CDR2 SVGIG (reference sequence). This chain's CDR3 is CAWRPQVTEAFF. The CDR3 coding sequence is TGTGCCTGGAGGCCGCAGGTCACTGAAGCTTTCTTT.

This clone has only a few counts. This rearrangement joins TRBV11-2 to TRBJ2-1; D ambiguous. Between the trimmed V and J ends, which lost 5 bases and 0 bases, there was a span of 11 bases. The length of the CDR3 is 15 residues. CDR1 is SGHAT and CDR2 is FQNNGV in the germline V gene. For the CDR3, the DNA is TGTGCCAGCAGCCCTCCAGGTTACTCCTACAATGAGCAGTTCTTC. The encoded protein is CASSPPGYSYNEQFF.

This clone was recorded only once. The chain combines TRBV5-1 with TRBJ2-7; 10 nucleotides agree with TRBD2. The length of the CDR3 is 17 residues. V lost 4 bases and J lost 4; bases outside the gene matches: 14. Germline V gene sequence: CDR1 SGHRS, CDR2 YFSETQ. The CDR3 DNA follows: TGCGCCAGCAGCGGATCGGCGGAGCGGGGGGGCTATTACGAGCAGTACTTC. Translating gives CASSGSAERGGYYEQYF.

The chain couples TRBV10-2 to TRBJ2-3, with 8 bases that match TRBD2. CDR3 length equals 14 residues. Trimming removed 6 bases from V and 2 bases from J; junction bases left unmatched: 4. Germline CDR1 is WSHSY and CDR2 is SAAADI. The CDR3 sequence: CASRREGTTDTQYF. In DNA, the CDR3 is TGCGCCAGCAGACGGGAGGGAACCACAGATACGCAGTATTTT.

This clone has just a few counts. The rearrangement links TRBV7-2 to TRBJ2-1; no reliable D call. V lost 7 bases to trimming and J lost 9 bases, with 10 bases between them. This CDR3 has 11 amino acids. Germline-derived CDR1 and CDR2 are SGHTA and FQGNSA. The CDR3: CASTVMSEQFF. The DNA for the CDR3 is TGTGCCAGCACCGTAATGAGTGAGCAGTTCTTC. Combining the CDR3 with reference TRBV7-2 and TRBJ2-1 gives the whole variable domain GAGVSQSPSNKVTEKGKDVELRCDPISGHTALYWYRQSLGQGLEFLIYFQGNSAPDKSGLPSDRFSAERTGGSVSTLTIQRTQQEDSAVYLCASTVMSEQFFGPGTRLTVL.

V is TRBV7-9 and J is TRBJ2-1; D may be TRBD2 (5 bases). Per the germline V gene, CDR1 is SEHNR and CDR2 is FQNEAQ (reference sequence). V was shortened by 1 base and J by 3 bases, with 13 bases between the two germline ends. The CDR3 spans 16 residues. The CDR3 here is CASSLVGSRFYNEQFF. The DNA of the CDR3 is TGTGCCAGCAGCTTAGTTGGGAGCAGGTTCTACAATGAGCAGTTCTTC.

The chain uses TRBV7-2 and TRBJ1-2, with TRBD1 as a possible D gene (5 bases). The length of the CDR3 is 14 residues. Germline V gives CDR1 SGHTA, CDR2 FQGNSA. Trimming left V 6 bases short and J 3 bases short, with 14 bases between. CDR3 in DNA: TGTGCCAGCAGGGTCGGGGGGGGAGACTATGGCTACACCTTC. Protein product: CASRVGGGDYGYTF.

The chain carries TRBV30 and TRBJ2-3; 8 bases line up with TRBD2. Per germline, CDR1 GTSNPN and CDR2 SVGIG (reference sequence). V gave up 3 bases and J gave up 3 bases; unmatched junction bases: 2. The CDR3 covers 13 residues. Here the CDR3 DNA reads TGTGCCTGGAGCCCGGGGGGGACAGATACGCAGTATTTT. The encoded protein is CAWSPGGTDTQYF.